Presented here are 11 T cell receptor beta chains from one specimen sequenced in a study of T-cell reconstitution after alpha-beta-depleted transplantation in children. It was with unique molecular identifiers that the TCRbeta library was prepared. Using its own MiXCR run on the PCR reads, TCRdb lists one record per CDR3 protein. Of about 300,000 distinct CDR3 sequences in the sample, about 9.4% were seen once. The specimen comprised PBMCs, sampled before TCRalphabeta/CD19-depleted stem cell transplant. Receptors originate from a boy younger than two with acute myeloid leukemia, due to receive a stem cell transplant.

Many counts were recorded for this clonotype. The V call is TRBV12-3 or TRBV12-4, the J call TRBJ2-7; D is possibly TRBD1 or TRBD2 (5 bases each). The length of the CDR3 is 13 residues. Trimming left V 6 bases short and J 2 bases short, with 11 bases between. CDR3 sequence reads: CASRGDGAYEQYF. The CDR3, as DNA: TGTGCCAGCAGGGGGGACGGCGCCTACGAGCAGTACTTC.

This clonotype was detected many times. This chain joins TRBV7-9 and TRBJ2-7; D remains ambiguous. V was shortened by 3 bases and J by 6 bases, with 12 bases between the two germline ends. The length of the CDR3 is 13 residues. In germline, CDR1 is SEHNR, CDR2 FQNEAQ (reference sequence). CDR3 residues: CASSFPGLSEQYF. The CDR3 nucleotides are TGTGCCAGCAGCTTCCCGGGTCTCAGCGAGCAGTACTTC.

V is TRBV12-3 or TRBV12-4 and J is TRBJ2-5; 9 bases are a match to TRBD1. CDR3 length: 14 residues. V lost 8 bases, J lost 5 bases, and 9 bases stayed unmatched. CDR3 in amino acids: CASGRGQGLETQYF. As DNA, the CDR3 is TGTGCCAGCGGGAGGGGACAGGGATTGGAGACCCAGTACTTC.

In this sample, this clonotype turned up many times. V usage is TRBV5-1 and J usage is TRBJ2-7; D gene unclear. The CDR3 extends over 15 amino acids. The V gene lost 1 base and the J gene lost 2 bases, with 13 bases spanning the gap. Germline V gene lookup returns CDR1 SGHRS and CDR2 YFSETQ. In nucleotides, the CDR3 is TGCGCCAGCAGCTTGAATTCCGGGCAGACCTACGAGCAGTACTTC. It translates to CASSLNSGQTYEQYF.

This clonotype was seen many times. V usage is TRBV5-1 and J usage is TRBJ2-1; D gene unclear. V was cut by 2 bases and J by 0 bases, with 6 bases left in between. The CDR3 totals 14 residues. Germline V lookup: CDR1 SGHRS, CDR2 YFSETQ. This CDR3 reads CASSFSSSYNEQFF. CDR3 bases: TGCGCCAGCAGCTTCAGTAGCTCCTACAATGAGCAGTTCTTC.

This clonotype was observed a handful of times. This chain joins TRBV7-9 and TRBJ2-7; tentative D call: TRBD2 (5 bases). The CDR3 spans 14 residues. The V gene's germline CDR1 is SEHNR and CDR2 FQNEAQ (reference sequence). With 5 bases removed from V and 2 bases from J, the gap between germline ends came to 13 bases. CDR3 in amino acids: CASSEKDSAYEQYF. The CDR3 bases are TGTGCCAGCAGCGAAAAGGACTCGGCCTACGAGCAGTACTTC. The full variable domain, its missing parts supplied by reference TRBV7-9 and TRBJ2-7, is DTGVSQNPRHKITKRGQNVTFRCDPISEHNRLYWYRQTLGQGPEFLTYFQNEAQLEKSRLLSDRFSAERPKGSFSTLEIQRTEQGDSAMYLCASSEKDSAYEQYFGPGTRLTVT.

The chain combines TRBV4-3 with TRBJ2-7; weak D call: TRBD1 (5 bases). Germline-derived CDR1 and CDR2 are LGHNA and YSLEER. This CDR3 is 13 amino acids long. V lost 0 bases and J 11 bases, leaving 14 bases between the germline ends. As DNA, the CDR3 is TGCGCCAGCAGCCAAGATAAAGGGTCCAGGGAGTACTTC. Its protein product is CASSQDKGSREYF.

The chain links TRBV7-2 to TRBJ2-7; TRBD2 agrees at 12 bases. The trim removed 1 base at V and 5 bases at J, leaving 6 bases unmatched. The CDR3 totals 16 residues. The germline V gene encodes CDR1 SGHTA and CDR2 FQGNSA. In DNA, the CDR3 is TGTGCCAGCAGCTTAGGGGGGGCTAGCGGGAGGGACGAGCAGTACTTC. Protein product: CASSLGGASGRDEQYF.

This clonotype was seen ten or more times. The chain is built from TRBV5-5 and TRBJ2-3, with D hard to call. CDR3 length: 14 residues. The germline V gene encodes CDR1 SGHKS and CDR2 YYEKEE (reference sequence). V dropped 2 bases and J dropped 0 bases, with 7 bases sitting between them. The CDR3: CASSLVGSTDTQYF. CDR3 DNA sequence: TGTGCCAGCAGCTTAGTTGGTAGCACAGATACGCAGTATTTT.

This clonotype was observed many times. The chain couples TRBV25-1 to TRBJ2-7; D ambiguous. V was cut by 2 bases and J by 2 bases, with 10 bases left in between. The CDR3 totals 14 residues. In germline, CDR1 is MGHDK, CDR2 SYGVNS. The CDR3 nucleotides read TGTGCCAGCAGTGAACTCCTCCGCCCCTACGAGCAGTACTTC. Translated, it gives CASSELLRPYEQYF.

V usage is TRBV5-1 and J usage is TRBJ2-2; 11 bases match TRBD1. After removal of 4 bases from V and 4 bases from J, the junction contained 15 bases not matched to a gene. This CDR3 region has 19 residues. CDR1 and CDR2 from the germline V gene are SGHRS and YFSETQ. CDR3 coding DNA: TGCGCCAGCAGCCCGCCGGGACAGGGGGTTTTATGGTCCACCGGGGAGCTGTTTTTT. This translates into CASSPPGQGVLWSTGELFF.